The T cell receptor beta chain described here comes from a study of brain T cells in children with intractable seizures. Time point: blood from clinic visit 5 months post-surgery; TSC patient then seizure free. Sequencing was limited to surgery cases with top T cell transcript signatures in brain tissue. Pre-surgery treatment included at least one anti-epileptic drug. Method: immunoSEQ multiplex PCR; TCRdb's copy keeps in-frame clones and lacks some. This repertoire shows 340,000 or so clones, about 93% found once; its top ten account for about 5.8%. With respect to this clone: Its antigen is undetermined.

Study-level points and caveats: Patients' HCMV serostatus was unknown; virus specificity rests on CDR3 similarity alone. Absence of clones before surgery may stem from lower sequencing depth.

The junction had 2 bases not matched to a gene; V was cut back by 5 bases and J by 3 bases. This CDR3 contains 12 residues. CDR1 SGHKS and CDR2 YYEKEE come from the germline V gene (reference sequence). V is TRBV5-5 and J is TRBJ2-7, with 7 bases fitting TRBD2. The sequences come from peripheral blood, collected less than 6 months after surgery. This TCR was sampled from a boy less than two years old with tuberous sclerosis and intractable seizures. CDR3 sequence reads: CASSREGYEQYF. CDR3 bases: TGTGCCAGCAGTAGGGAGGGCTACGAGCAGTACTTC.